These 8 T cell receptor beta chains were all obtained from the same sample, sequenced in a study of T cell changes during pregnancy in multiple sclerosis. The assay was immunoSEQ multiplex PCR, and TCRdb's table has in-frame clones only and misses some. The table records 85,000 to 130,000 clones, roughly 90% of them present only once. The specimen was peripheral blood, collected after pregnancy. Receptors were obtained from a female donor with multiple sclerosis, enrolled in a pregnancy study.

This chain connects TRBV5-5 to TRBJ2-1; D possibly corresponds to TRBD1 (5 bases). This CDR3 has 13 residues. Germline loops: CDR1 SGHKS, CDR2 YYEKEE (reference sequence). V gave up 3 bases and J gave up 9 bases, with 13 bases separating them. CDR3 amino acids: CASSSLQGGEQFF. CDR3 nucleotides: TGTGCCAGCAGCTCGCTCCAGGGTGGTGAGCAGTTCTTC. Together with reference TRBV5-5 and TRBJ2-1, the CDR3 gives the full variable domain: DAGVTQSPTHLIKTRGQQVTLRCSPISGHKSVSWYQQVLGQGPQFIFQYYEKEERGRGNFPDRFSARQFPNYSSELNVNALLLGDSALYLCASSSLQGGEQFFGPGTRLTVL.

J is TRBJ2-7 and V is TRBV29-1, with TRBD1 as a possible D gene (6 bases). CDR1 and CDR2 (germline): SQVTM, ANQGSEA. Trimming removed 6 bases at V and 1 base at J, with 22 bases between. CDR3 size: 16 residues. The CDR3 here is CSVMTGQPSLSYEQYF. Here the CDR3 DNA reads TGCAGCGTGATGACAGGACAGCCGTCTCTGTCCTACGAGCAGTACTTC.

The chain employs TRBV6-1 and TRBJ1-2; possible D gene TRBD1, 6 bases. The CDR3 is 13 residues long. V shed 1 base and J shed 8 bases, with 11 bases lying between them. The germline CDR1 and CDR2 sequences are MNHNS and SASEGT. The CDR3 loop reads CASSEDGGGGYTF. The CDR3 DNA reads TGTGCCAGCAGTGAAGATGGCGGGGGCGGCTACACCTTC.

The chain links TRBV6-1 to TRBJ2-7; a weak D match, TRBD2 (6 bases). Trimming took 6 bases from V and 3 from J, leaving 12 bases between them. Germline-derived CDR1 and CDR2 are MNHNS and SASEGT. The CDR3 has 13 residues. The chain's CDR3 is CASSGSGGYEQYF. CDR3 in DNA: TGTGCCAGCAGCGGTAGCGGAGGCTACGAGCAGTACTTC.

V usage is TRBV7-2 and J usage is TRBJ2-3; 8 positions match TRBD2. The junction had 2 bases not matched to a gene; V was cut back by 6 bases and J by 6 bases. The CDR3 runs 12 residues. CDR1 is SGHTA, CDR2 FQGNSA, per germline. CDR3 sequence (DNA): TGTGCCAGCAGTCCTAGCGGGGATACGCAGTATTTT. Amino acid sequence: CASSPSGDTQYF.

The chain couples TRBV6-1 to TRBJ1-5, with a possible D match to TRBD1 (6 bases). Between the trimmed V and J ends, which lost 1 base and 7 bases, there was a span of 8 bases. The CDR3 loop spans 13 amino acids. Germline CDR1 and CDR2: MNHNS and SASEGT. CDR3: CASSEVQGQPQHF. The CDR3 DNA reads TGTGCCAGCAGTGAAGTCCAGGGGCAGCCCCAGCATTTT.

V is TRBV7-3 and J is TRBJ2-1; D perhaps matches TRBD2 (5 bases). V gave up 1 base and J gave up 0 bases, with 7 bases separating them. CDR1 and CDR2 from the germline V gene are SGHTA and FQGTGA. The CDR3 has 15 residues. CDR3 coding DNA: TGTGCCAGCAGCTTAATCGAGGGCTCCTACAATGAGCAGTTCTTC. Its protein product is CASSLIEGSYNEQFF.

This clone appeared a single time. V usage is TRBV6-5 and J usage is TRBJ2-5, with 7 bases fitting TRBD1. This CDR3 region has 14 residues. From germline, CDR1 is MNHEY and CDR2 SVGAGI. V gave up 6 bases and J gave up 5 bases; unmatched junction bases: 9. The CDR3 reads CASSRQGLGETQYF. As DNA, the CDR3 is TGTGCCAGCAGCCGACAGGGCCTGGGGGAGACCCAGTACTTC.